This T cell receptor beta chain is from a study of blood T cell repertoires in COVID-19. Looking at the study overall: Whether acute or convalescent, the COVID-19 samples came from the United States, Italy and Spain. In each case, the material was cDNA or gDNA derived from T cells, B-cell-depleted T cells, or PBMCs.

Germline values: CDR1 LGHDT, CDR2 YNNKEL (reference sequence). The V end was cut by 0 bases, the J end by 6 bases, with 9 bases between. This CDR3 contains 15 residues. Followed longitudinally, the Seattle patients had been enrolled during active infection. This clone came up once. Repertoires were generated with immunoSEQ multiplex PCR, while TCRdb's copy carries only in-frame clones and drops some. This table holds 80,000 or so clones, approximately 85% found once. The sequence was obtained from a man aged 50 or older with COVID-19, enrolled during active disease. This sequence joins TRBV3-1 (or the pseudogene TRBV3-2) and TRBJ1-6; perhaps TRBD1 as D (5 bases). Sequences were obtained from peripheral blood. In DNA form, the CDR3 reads TGTGCCAGCAGCCAAGATCAGGGCGGTAATTCACCCCTCCACTTT. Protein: CASSQDQGGNSPLHF.